This T cell receptor beta chain appears in the sequencing data of a study of T cell responses to AZD1222 COVID-19 vaccine. Study-level points and caveats: Donors were chiefly white British, with a greater number of females, and clonal diversity was perhaps underestimated.

Note on this clone: The antigen remains unidentified.

Only in-frame clones appear in the TCRdb table, and some are missing; sequencing was by immunoSEQ multiplex PCR. The repertoire consists of around 140,000 clones, with 91% occurring once and the leading ten covering approximately 3.6%. This CDR3 has 14 residues. V was pared by 3 bases and J by 6 bases, with 6 bases of the junction left unmatched. The germline V gene encodes CDR1 LGHDT and CDR2 YNNKEL (reference sequence). This receptor was taken from an adult who received the AZD1222 COVID-19 vaccine. This chain uses TRBV3-1 (or the pseudogene TRBV3-2) with TRBJ1-2, with TRBD1 matching over 8 bases. This specimen consisted of peripheral blood, obtained 28 days after the second AZD1222 dose. The CDR3 DNA reads as TGTGCCAGCAGCCACCGACAGGGGACGGATGGCTACACCTTC. Its translation: CASSHRQGTDGYTF.